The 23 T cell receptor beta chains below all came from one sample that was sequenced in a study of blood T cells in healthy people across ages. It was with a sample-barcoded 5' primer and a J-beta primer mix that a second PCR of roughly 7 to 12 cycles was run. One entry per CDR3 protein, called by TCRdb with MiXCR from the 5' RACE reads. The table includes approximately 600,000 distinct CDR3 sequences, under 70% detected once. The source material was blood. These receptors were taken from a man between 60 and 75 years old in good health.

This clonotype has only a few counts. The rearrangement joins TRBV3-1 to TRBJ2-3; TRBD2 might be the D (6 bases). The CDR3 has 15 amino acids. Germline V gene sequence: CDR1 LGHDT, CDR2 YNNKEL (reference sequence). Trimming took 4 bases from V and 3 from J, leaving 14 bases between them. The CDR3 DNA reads TGTGCCAGCAGCCCTCGCGGGGATAGTACAGATACGCAGTATTTT. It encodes CASSPRGDSTDTQYF.

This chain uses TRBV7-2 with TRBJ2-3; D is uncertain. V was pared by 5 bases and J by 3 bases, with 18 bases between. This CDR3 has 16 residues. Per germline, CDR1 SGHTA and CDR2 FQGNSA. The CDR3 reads CASSPDRPIKTDTQYF. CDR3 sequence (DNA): TGTGCCAGCAGCCCCGACCGCCCAATAAAGACAGATACGCAGTATTTT.

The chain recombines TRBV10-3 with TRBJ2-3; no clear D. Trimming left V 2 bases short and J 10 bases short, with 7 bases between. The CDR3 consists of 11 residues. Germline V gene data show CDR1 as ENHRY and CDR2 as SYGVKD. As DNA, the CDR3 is TGTGCCATCAGTGAGGCAGGACCGCAGTATTTT. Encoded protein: CAISEAGPQYF.

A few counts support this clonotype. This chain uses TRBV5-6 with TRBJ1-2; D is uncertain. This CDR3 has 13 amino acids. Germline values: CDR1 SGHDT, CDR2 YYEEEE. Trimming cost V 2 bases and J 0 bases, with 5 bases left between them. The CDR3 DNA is TGTGCCAGCAGCTTAGTACCTAACTATGGCTACACCTTC. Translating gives CASSLVPNYGYTF.

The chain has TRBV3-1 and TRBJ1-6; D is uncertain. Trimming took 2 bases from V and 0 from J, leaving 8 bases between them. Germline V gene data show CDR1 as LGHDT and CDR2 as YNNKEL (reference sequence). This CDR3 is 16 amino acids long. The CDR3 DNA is TGTGCCAGCAGCCAAACGAGAGACTCCTATAATTCACCCCTCCACTTT. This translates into CASSQTRDSYNSPLHF.

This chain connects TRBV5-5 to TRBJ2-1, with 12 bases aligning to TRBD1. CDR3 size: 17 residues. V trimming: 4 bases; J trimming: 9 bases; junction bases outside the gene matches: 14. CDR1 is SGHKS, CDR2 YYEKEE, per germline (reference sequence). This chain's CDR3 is CASSPLWGQGAAGEQFF. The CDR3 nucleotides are TGTGCCAGCAGCCCCCTTTGGGGACAGGGGGCTGCGGGTGAGCAGTTCTTC.

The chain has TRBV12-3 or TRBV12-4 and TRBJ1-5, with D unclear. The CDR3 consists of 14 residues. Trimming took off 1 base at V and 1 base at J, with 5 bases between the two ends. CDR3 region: CASSLGMSNQPQHF. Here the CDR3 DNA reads TGTGCCAGCAGTTTAGGGATGAGCAATCAGCCCCAGCATTTT.

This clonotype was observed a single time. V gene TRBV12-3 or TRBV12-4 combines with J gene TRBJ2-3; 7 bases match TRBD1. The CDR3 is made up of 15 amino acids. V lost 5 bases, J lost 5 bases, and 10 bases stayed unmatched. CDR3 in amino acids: CASSPRTGRGDTQYF. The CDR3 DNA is TGTGCCAGCAGTCCCCGGACAGGCAGGGGAGATACGCAGTATTTT.

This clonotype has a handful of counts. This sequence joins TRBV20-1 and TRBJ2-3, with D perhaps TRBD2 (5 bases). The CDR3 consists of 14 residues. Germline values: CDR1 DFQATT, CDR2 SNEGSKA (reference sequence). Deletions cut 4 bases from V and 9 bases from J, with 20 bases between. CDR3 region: CSANPHIAGGTQYF. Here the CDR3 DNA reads TGCAGTGCTAATCCCCACATCGCGGGCGGCACGCAGTATTTT.

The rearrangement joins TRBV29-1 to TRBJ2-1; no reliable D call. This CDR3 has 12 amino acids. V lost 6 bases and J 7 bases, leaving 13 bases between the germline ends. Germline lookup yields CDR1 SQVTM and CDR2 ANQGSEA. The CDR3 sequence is CSVSRASNEQFF. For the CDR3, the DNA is TGCAGCGTCTCCCGGGCCTCGAATGAGCAGTTCTTC.

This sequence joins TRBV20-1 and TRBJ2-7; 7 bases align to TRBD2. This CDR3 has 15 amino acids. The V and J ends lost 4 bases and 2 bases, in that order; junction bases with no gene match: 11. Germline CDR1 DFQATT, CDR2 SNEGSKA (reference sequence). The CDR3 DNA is TGCAGTGCTACTACGGCGGGACGGGAGGCCTACGAGCAGTACTTC. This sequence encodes CSATTAGREAYEQYF.

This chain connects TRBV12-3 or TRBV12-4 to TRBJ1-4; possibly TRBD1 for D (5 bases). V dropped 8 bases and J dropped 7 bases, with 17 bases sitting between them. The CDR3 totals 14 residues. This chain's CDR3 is CASRIGDWAEKLFF. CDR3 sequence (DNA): TGTGCCAGCCGAATCGGGGACTGGGCTGAAAAACTGTTTTTT.

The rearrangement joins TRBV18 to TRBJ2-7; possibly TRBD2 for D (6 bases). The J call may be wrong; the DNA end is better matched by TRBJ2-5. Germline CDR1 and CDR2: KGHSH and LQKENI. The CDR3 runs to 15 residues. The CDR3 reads CASSPSAGSGETQYF. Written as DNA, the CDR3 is TGTGCCAGCTCACCATCGGCGGGGTCCGGGGAGACCCAGTACTTC.

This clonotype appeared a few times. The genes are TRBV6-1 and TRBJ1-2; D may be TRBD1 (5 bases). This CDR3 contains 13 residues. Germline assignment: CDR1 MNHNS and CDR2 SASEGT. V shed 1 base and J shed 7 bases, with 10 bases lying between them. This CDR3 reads CASSEGRDFGYTF. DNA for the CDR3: TGTGCCAGCAGTGAAGGCAGGGATTTTGGCTACACCTTC.

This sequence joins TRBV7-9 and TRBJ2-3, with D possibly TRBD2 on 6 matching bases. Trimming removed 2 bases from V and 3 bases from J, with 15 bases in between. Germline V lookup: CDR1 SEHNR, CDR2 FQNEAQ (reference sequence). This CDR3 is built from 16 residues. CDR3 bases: TGTGCCAGCAGCTTACCCCTAGCGAGTGGGACAGATACGCAGTATTTT. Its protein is CASSLPLASGTDTQYF.

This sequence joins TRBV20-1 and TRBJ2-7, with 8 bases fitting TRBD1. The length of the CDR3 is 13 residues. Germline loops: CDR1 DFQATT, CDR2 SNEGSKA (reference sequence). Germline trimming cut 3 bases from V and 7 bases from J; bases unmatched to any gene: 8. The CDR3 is CSASGQGAGEQYF. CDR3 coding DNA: TGCAGTGCTAGCGGGCAGGGGGCGGGAGAGCAGTACTTC.

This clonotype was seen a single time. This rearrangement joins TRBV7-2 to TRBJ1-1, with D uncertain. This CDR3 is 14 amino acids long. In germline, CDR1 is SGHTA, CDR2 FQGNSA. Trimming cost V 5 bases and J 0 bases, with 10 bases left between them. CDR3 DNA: TGTGCCAGCAGCACGAGGGTCCTGAACACTGAAGCTTTCTTT. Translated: CASSTRVLNTEAFF.

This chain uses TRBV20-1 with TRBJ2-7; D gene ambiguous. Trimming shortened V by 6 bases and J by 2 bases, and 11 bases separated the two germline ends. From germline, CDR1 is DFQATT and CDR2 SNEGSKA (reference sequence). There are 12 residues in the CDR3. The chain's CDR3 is CSAAVGPYEQYF. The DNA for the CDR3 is TGCAGTGCCGCCGTTGGCCCCTACGAGCAGTACTTC.

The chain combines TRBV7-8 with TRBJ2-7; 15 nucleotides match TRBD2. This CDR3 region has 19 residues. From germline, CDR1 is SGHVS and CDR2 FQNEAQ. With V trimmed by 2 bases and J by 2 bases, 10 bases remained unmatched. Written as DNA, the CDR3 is TGTGCCAGCAGCTTACTCCTTGGGACTAGCGGGGGGCTACCCTACGAGCAGTACTTC. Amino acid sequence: CASSLLLGTSGGLPYEQYF.

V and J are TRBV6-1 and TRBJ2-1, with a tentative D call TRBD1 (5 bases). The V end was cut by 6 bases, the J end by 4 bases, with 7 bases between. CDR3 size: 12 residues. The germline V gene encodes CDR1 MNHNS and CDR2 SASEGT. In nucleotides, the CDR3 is TGTGCCAGCAGGACAGATTACAATGAGCAGTTCTTC. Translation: CASRTDYNEQFF.

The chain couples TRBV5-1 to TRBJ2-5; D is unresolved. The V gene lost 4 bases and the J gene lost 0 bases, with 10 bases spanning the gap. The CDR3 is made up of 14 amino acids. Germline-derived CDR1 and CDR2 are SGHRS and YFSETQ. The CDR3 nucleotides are TGCGCCAGCAGCCCAGTCCTGTACCAAGAGACCCAGTACTTC. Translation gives CASSPVLYQETQYF.

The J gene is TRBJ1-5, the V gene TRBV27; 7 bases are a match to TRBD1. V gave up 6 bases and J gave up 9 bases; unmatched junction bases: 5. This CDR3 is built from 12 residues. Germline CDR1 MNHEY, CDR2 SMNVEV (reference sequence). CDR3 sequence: CASRSGGSPQHF. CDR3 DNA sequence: TGTGCCAGCAGGTCAGGGGGTTCGCCCCAGCATTTT.

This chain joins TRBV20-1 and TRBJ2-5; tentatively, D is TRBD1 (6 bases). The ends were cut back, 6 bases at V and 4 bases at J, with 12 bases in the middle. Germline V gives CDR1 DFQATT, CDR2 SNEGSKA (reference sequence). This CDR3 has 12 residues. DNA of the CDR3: TGCAGTGCCACCCTGGGGGCAGAGACCCAGTACTTC. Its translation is CSATLGAETQYF.